This TCR beta chain was observed in a study of TIL therapy for anti-PD-1-resistant metastatic lung cancer. Broader study findings: Many TIL product clones were absent from baseline tumor, suggesting clonal contraction.

The libraries were made with immunoSEQ v3. TCRdb keeps only in-frame clones here, not all; method: immunoSEQ multiplex PCR. The sample holds 25,000 to 30,000 clones, 60% to 70% seen once. As to time point: pre-treatment sample, taken before nivolumab and TIL therapy. Tumor tissue came from excised metastases, mostly pleural nodules or supraclavicular lymph nodes. In regard to this clone: Its antigen is unidentified.

Germline V gene lookup returns CDR1 LNHDA and CDR2 SQIVND (reference sequence). This CDR3 contains 13 residues. V was shortened by 6 bases and J by 0 bases, with 9 bases between the two germline ends. The receptor was isolated from a woman between 30 and 80 years old with non-small cell lung cancer. The chain employs TRBV19 and TRBJ2-7; D uncertain. Sequenced material: tumor tissue, taken at baseline. In nucleotides, the CDR3 is TGTGCCAGTAGACCACTGAGCTCCTACGAGCAGTACTTC. It is translated as CASRPLSSYEQYF.